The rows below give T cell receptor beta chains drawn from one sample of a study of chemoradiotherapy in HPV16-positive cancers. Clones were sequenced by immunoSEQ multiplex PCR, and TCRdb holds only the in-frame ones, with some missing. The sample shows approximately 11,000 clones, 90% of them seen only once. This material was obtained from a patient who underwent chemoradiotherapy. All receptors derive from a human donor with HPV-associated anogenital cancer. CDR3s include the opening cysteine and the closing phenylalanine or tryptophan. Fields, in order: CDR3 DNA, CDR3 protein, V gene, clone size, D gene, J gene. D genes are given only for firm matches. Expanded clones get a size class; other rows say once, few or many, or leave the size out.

TGTGCCAGCAGCTTCCCGACACTTACTAACTATGGCTACACCTTC	CASSFPTLTNYGYTF	TRBV5-6	NA	NA	TRBJ1-2
TGCGCCAGCAGCCAGGGACGGGCCGGGGAGCTGTTTTTT	CASSQGRAGELFF	TRBV4-1	NA	NA	TRBJ2-2
TGTGCCAGCAGCCAGGGGACTTTGGGGAACTATGGCTACACCTTC	CASSQGTLGNYGYTF	TRBV5-5	NA	NA	TRBJ1-2
TGTGCCAGCTCACTAGGACAGGGGGAGACCCAGTACTTC	CASSLGQGETQYF	TRBV18	NA	TRBD1	TRBJ2-5
TGTGCCAGCAGCCCCATCGTGGGACAGGGGATTTCACCCCTCCACTTT	CASSPIVGQGISPLHF	TRBV7-2	few	TRBD1	TRBJ1-6
TGTGCCAGTAGTATAGCCAGGGGAACCGGGGAGCTGTTTTTT	CASSIARGTGELFF	TRBV19	once	NA	TRBJ2-2
TGTGCCAGCAGCCAATGGGACAGAGACTATGGCTACACCTTC	CASSQWDRDYGYTF	TRBV16	NA	TRBD1	TRBJ1-2
TGTGCCAGCTCCCTGACAGGGATCCCCAATCAGCCCCAGCATTTT	CASSLTGIPNQPQHF	TRBV18	NA	TRBD1	TRBJ1-5
TGTGCCAGCAGCCAAGGCCTAGCGGGAACCTACGAGCAGTACTTC	CASSQGLAGTYEQYF	TRBV4-2	NA	TRBD2	TRBJ2-7
TGCGCCAGCAGCGGAATAGCGGGTTCCTTCGCGAACACCGGGGAGCTGTTTTTT	CASSGIAGSFANTGELFF	TRBV5-1	NA	TRBD2	TRBJ2-2
TGTGCCAGCAGCCAGACGGGGGGCTCCAAAAACATTCAGTACTTC	CASSQTGGSKNIQYF	TRBV13	NA	NA	TRBJ2-4
TGTGCCAGCAGTGAAGGATGGGGACAGAACTATGGCTACACCTTC	CASSEGWGQNYGYTF	TRBV6-1	NA	TRBD1	TRBJ1-2
TGCAGCGCGAAAGGGACAGGGCAGCGCACCGGGGAGCTGTTTTTT	CSAKGTGQRTGELFF	TRBV29-1	NA	TRBD1	TRBJ2-2
TGTGCCAGTAGTGTGGACCAGGGGGAGAATGAGCAGTTCTTC	CASSVDQGENEQFF	TRBV19	few	TRBD1	TRBJ2-1
TGTGCCAGCAGCAAAAGCACAGATACGCAGTATTTT	CASSKSTDTQYF	TRBV7-8	NA	NA	TRBJ2-3
TGTGCCAGCAGCCCAAATACAGTGACCTACGAGCAGTACTTC	CASSPNTVTYEQYF	TRBV11-2	NA	NA	TRBJ2-7
TGTGCCAGCAGCCCGGCTCTTGGGGGCACTGAAGCTTTCTTT	CASSPALGGTEAFF	TRBV6-1	NA	NA	TRBJ1-1
TGTGCCAGTCAGGTTACTGGTGGGGCCAACGTCCTGACTTTC	CASQVTGGANVLTF	TRBV19	NA	NA	TRBJ2-6
TGTGCCAGCAGTTTTGTAAGGGGTGTAGTGAACACTGAAGCTTTCTTT	CASSFVRGVVNTEAFF	TRBV28	NA	NA	TRBJ1-1
TGCGCCAGCAGCTTGGTTGCGGGAGCCGGGGAGCTGTTTTTT	CASSLVAGAGELFF	TRBV5-1	NA	TRBD2	TRBJ2-2
TGTGCCAGCAGCTTGCCGGGACAGGGGTTCGGTGGCTACACCTTC	CASSLPGQGFGGYTF	TRBV7-2	NA	TRBD1	TRBJ1-2
TGTGCCAGCAGCCAGCAAGGGACAGGGGGTACTGAGTACTTC	CASSQQGTGGTEYF	TRBV14	NA	TRBD1	TRBJ2-5
TGTGCCAGCAGTGTCGGGAACACCATATATTTT	CASSVGNTIYF	TRBV6-1	NA	NA	TRBJ1-3
TGTGCCATCAGCCCCCTAGCGGGAGGATCCACCGGGGAGCTGTTTTTT	CAISPLAGGSTGELFF	TRBV10-3	NA	TRBD2	TRBJ2-2
TGTGCCATCAGTGATTTAGGAGGGATCACAGATACGCAGTATTTT	CAISDLGGITDTQYF	TRBV10-3	once	NA	TRBJ2-3
TGTGCCAGCAGTGAAAGGCCGGCGGCCGGGGAGCTGTTTTTT	CASSERPAAGELFF	TRBV2	NA	NA	TRBJ2-2